These 30 T cell receptor beta chains were sequenced from one sample in a study of CD8 T cells in ankylosing spondylitis. TCRdb ran MiXCR on the 5' RACE reads and lists one entry per CDR3 protein. The sample consists of 150,000 to 200,000 distinct CDR3 sequences, 15% to 20% of them appearing once. Sequenced sample: blood, either unsorted or a sorted T cell fraction (not recorded which). The receptors derive from a male donor with ankylosing spondylitis or in good health (not recorded which).

The rearrangement uses TRBV28 and TRBJ1-5; possibly TRBD1 for D (6 bases). Trimming took off 3 bases at V and 4 bases at J, with 16 bases between the two ends. The germline gives CDR1 MDHEN, CDR2 SYDVKM. This CDR3 is built from 16 residues. The CDR3 loop is CASSLLIGQPNQPQHF. The CDR3 DNA reads as TGTGCCAGCAGTTTGCTTATAGGACAGCCTAATCAGCCCCAGCATTTT.

V gene TRBV28 combines with J gene TRBJ2-7; the match to TRBD1 covers 8 bases. Germline CDR1 MDHEN, CDR2 SYDVKM. With V trimmed by 6 bases and J by 4 bases, 8 bases remained unmatched. The CDR3 extends over 14 amino acids. CDR3 bases: TGTGCCAGCAGGACTGACAGGGGTGTTTACGAGCAGTACTTC. Residues: CASRTDRGVYEQYF.

This clonotype was detected many times. The V call is TRBV5-1, the J call TRBJ2-7; the D is unclear. V was shortened by 0 bases and J by 1 base, with 5 bases between the two germline ends. The CDR3 totals 13 residues. The germline V gene encodes CDR1 SGHRS and CDR2 YFSETQ. CDR3 region: CASSLDYSYEQYF. The CDR3 coding sequence is TGCGCCAGCAGCTTGGACTATTCCTACGAGCAGTACTTC. Using reference TRBV5-1 and TRBJ2-7 for the parts outside the CDR3, the full variable domain is KAGVTQTPRYLIKTRGQQVTLSCSPISGHRSVSWYQQTPGQGLQFLFEYFSETQRNKGNFPGRFSGRQFSNSRSEMNVSTLELGDSALYLCASSLDYSYEQYFGPGTRLTVT.

The gene calls are TRBV20-1 and TRBJ2-1, with 9 bases identical to TRBD2. CDR1 is DFQATT, CDR2 SNEGSKA, per germline (reference sequence). The CDR3 totals 18 residues. V shed 0 bases and J 2 bases; nucleotides not matched to a gene: 11. The CDR3 loop reads CSARDPPGSGRPYNEQFF. CDR3 DNA sequence: TGCAGTGCTAGAGATCCACCGGGTAGCGGGAGACCCTACAATGAGCAGTTCTTC.

The rearrangement uses TRBV5-1 and TRBJ2-5, with D possibly TRBD2 on 5 matching bases. Per the germline V gene, CDR1 is SGHRS and CDR2 is YFSETQ. V was pared by 2 bases and J by 0 bases, with 11 bases between. The length of the CDR3 is 15 residues. CDR3: CASSFGLGNQETQYF. As DNA, the CDR3 is TGCGCCAGCAGCTTCGGACTCGGCAACCAAGAGACCCAGTACTTC. The full variable domain, its missing parts supplied by reference TRBV5-1 and TRBJ2-5, is KAGVTQTPRYLIKTRGQQVTLSCSPISGHRSVSWYQQTPGQGLQFLFEYFSETQRNKGNFPGRFSGRQFSNSRSEMNVSTLELGDSALYLCASSFGLGNQETQYFGPGTRLLVL.

This clonotype has at least ten counts. The chain links TRBV12-3 or TRBV12-4 to TRBJ1-1; no firm D call. V gave up 3 bases and J gave up 1 base, with 6 bases separating them. This CDR3 spans 13 amino acids. CDR3 residues: CASSFLPNTEAFF. CDR3 sequence (DNA): TGTGCCAGCAGTTTTCTACCGAACACTGAAGCTTTCTTT.

This clonotype was detected only a few times. The chain carries TRBV27 and TRBJ1-5; D uncertain. The CDR3 contains 14 residues. Looked up from germline, CDR1 is MNHEY and CDR2 is SMNVEV (reference sequence). V was clipped by 5 bases and J by 1 base, with 9 bases between them. In DNA form, the CDR3 reads TGTGCCAGCAGTCCCGGACGGAGCAATCAGCCCCAGCATTTT. Protein: CASSPGRSNQPQHF.

This clonotype was found many times. The chain couples TRBV14 to TRBJ2-1; the match to TRBD2 covers 14 bases. The germline CDR1 and CDR2 sequences are SGHDN and FVKESK. The CDR3 is 17 residues long. After removal of 4 bases from V and 5 bases from J, the junction contained 7 bases not matched to a gene. The CDR3 spells CASSRPGLAGVNNEQFF. CDR3 bases: TGTGCCAGCAGCCGACCGGGACTAGCGGGAGTTAACAATGAGCAGTTCTTC.

This clonotype was found many times. The rearrangement links TRBV11-2 to TRBJ1-6; D gene ambiguous. CDR3 size: 12 residues. Trimming took off 0 bases at V and 13 bases at J, with 7 bases between the two ends. Germline V gene data show CDR1 as SGHAT and CDR2 as FQNNGV. In nucleotides, the CDR3 is TGTGCCAGCAGCTTAGACTACCCGCCCCTCCACTTT. It is translated as CASSLDYPPLHF.

This clonotype was detected many times. This chain uses TRBV20-1 with TRBJ2-2, with D unclear. CDR3 length: 13 amino acids. V gave up 4 bases and J gave up 5 bases, with 11 bases separating them. Germline V gene sequence: CDR1 DFQATT, CDR2 SNEGSKA (reference sequence). The CDR3 here is CSAKARPTGELFF. DNA of the CDR3: TGCAGTGCTAAGGCCAGACCAACCGGGGAGCTGTTTTTT.

This clonotype was counted only a few times. The V gene is TRBV28, the J gene TRBJ2-1; D uncertain. V was clipped by 4 bases and J by 0 bases, with 16 bases between them. This CDR3 region has 17 residues. Germline V lookup: CDR1 MDHEN, CDR2 SYDVKM. Here the CDR3 reads CASSSPASPSSYNEQFF. The CDR3, as DNA: TGTGCCAGCAGTTCGCCCGCTTCCCCGAGCTCCTACAATGAGCAGTTCTTC.

There are a few counts of this clonotype. The V gene is TRBV7-2, the J gene TRBJ2-1; D assignment may be TRBD1 or TRBD2 (6 bases each). Trimming took off 2 bases at V and 8 bases at J, with 13 bases between the two ends. The CDR3 is 14 amino acids. CDR1 is SGHTA, CDR2 FQGNSA, per germline. The CDR3 protein is CASSLLRGGHEQFF. As DNA, the CDR3 is TGTGCCAGCAGCTTACTCAGAGGGGGGCATGAGCAGTTCTTC.

CDR3 sequence (DNA): TGTGCCAGCAGCGCCCGTCAGAGGGGGGATACGCAGTATTTT. Translation: CASSARQRGDTQYF. J is TRBJ2-3 and V is TRBV14, with D perhaps matching TRBD1 (6 bases). Trimming took off 5 bases at V and 6 bases at J, with 15 bases between the two ends. Germline lookup yields CDR1 SGHDN and CDR2 FVKESK. CDR3 size: 14 residues.

This clonotype was seen at least ten times. The genes are TRBV20-1 and TRBJ2-3, with 7 nucleotides matching TRBD1. CDR1 DFQATT and CDR2 SNEGSKA come from the germline V gene (reference sequence). V shed 4 bases and J 0 bases; nucleotides not matched to a gene: 7. CDR3 length equals 15 residues. The CDR3 DNA reads as TGCAGTGCTACGGACAGGTGGAGGAGCACAGATACGCAGTATTTT. Its translation: CSATDRWRSTDTQYF.

This clonotype was observed many times. This chain connects TRBV28 to TRBJ1-5, with D perhaps TRBD1 (5 bases). V lost 4 bases and J lost 0, with 7 bases in between. Per germline, CDR1 MDHEN and CDR2 SYDVKM. CDR3 length: 14 residues. Here the CDR3 reads CASSWGGSNQPQHF. In DNA, the CDR3 is TGTGCCAGCAGTTGGGGGGGTAGCAATCAGCCCCAGCATTTT.

In its sample, this clonotype was seen many times. The rearrangement links TRBV25-1 to TRBJ1-2, with D maybe TRBD1 (5 bases). Trimming stripped 7 bases from V and 5 bases from J, with 11 bases between. CDR1 is MGHDK, CDR2 SYGVNS, per germline. The CDR3 length is 12 residues. Here the CDR3 reads CASTSGLYGYTF. In DNA, the CDR3 is TGTGCCAGCACTTCAGGGTTGTATGGCTACACCTTC.

This clonotype was detected only a few times. J is TRBJ2-4 and V is TRBV6-1, with 10 bases that match TRBD2. This CDR3 spans 16 amino acids. The J segment lost 0 bases and the V segment lost 5 bases, leaving 4 bases of the junction unmatched. Germline lookup yields CDR1 MNHNS and CDR2 SASEGT. This chain's CDR3 is CASSTGTSEAKNIQYF. CDR3 sequence (DNA): TGTGCCAGCAGTACCGGGACTAGCGAAGCCAAAAACATTCAGTACTTC.

V and J are TRBV14 and TRBJ2-5; D is undetermined. Germline V CDR1 and CDR2: SGHDN, FVKESK. The length of the CDR3 is 13 residues. Trimming shortened V by 4 bases and J by 7 bases, and 13 bases separated the two germline ends. The CDR3 DNA follows: TGTGCCAGCAGCCCGCAGCCCCACGGGACCCAGTACTTC. It yields the protein CASSPQPHGTQYF.

In its sample, this clonotype was seen a few times. The chain joins TRBV27 to TRBJ2-1, with 8 bases fitting TRBD2. J gave up 5 bases and V 7 bases, and 4 bases lay outside the gene matches. CDR3 length equals 13 residues. The germline V gene encodes CDR1 MNHEY and CDR2 SMNVEV (reference sequence). CDR3 bases: TGTGCCAGCATTATGCGGGGGGACAATGAGCAGTTCTTC. Its protein is CASIMRGDNEQFF.

Many counts were recorded for this clonotype. This chain connects TRBV24-1 to TRBJ2-2, with D unclear. This CDR3 region has 13 residues. V was pared by 5 bases and J by 4 bases, with 7 bases between. Per the germline V gene, CDR1 is KGHDR and CDR2 is SFDVKD. The CDR3 loop is CATSGPGTGELFF. CDR3 in DNA: TGTGCCACCAGTGGCCCTGGCACCGGGGAGCTGTTTTTT.

This clonotype was seen repeatedly, ten times or more. The V and J genes are TRBV5-1 and TRBJ2-1, with TRBD1 as a possible D gene (5 bases). Germline assignment: CDR1 SGHRS and CDR2 YFSETQ. The CDR3 sequence is 14 residues long. Trimming took off 4 bases at V and 0 bases at J, with 8 bases between the two ends. This CDR3 is CASSLDISYNEQFF. In nucleotides, the CDR3 is TGCGCCAGCAGCCTGGACATCTCCTACAATGAGCAGTTCTTC.

The chain links TRBV20-1 to TRBJ2-1; 9 nucleotides line up with TRBD2. Germline V gene lookup returns CDR1 DFQATT and CDR2 SNEGSKA (reference sequence). This CDR3 is 15 amino acids long. The ends lost 8 bases at V and 5 bases at J; junction bases unmatched: 13. The CDR3 bases are TGCAGTTCTCAGGGACTAGCCCAACTCAACAATGAGCAGTTCTTC. This translates into CSSQGLAQLNNEQFF.

There are many counts of this clonotype. The rearrangement joins TRBV5-1 to TRBJ1-2, with D perhaps matching TRBD1 (5 bases). The CDR3 contains 14 residues. Between the trimmed V and J ends, which lost 0 bases and 7 bases, there was a span of 13 bases. Germline CDR1 and CDR2: SGHRS and YFSETQ. Here the CDR3 DNA reads TGCGCCAGCAGCTTGGCATCGGGGGAGGCTGGCTACACCTTC. This codes for CASSLASGEAGYTF.

This clonotype has just a few counts. This chain links TRBV7-9 with TRBJ2-7, with 9 nucleotides matching TRBD1. The CDR3 runs 14 residues. With V trimmed by 3 bases and J by 3 bases, 3 bases remained unmatched. Per germline, CDR1 SEHNR and CDR2 FQNEAQ (reference sequence). The CDR3 sequence is CASSFGQGNYEQYF. The CDR3 nucleotides are TGTGCCAGCAGCTTTGGACAGGGGAACTACGAGCAGTACTTC.

The sample holds many counts of this clonotype. The chain employs TRBV4-1 and TRBJ1-2; D gene ambiguous. This CDR3 comprises 13 residues. CDR1 and CDR2 (germline): MGHRA, YSYEKL. Trimming removed 1 base at V and 8 bases at J, with 11 bases between. The CDR3 sequence is CASSQGGLGGYTF. CDR3 in DNA: TGCGCCAGCAGCCAAGGCGGTCTGGGCGGCTACACCTTC.

This clonotype was seen a few times. The rearrangement uses TRBV29-1 and TRBJ1-2; D is undetermined. CDR1 and CDR2 from the germline V gene are SQVTM and ANQGSEA. Between the trimmed V and J ends, which lost 1 base and 4 bases, there was a span of 19 bases. This CDR3 is built from 16 residues. The CDR3 DNA reads as TGCAGCGTTGAAGGAGGAGACACCTCAGACGGCTATGGCTACACCTTC. Residues: CSVEGGDTSDGYGYTF.

Comments on this clonotype: One end of the junction varies from germline; a read error may be responsible. The rearrangement joins TRBV29-1 to TRBJ1-1, with a tentative D call TRBD1 (6 bases). Germline V gene sequence: CDR1 SQVTM, CDR2 ANQGSEA. CDR3 length: 15 residues. Written as DNA, the CDR3 is TGCAGCGTTGAAGACTCAGGGGTTGGGGACACTGAAACTTTCTTT. It yields the protein CSVEDSGVGDTETFF.

This sequence joins TRBV27 and TRBJ2-7; D is possibly TRBD1 or TRBD2 (5 bases each). Trimming left V 5 bases short and J 0 bases short, with 11 bases between. Germline CDR1 reads MNHEY; CDR2 reads SMNVEV (reference sequence). This CDR3 contains 14 residues. DNA of the CDR3: TGTGCCAGCAGTAGGGGACGGTCCTCCTACGAGCAGTACTTC. Its protein is CASSRGRSSYEQYF.

This clonotype was counted many times. The chain recombines TRBV28 with TRBJ2-7; 11 positions match TRBD1. This CDR3 has 13 residues. V lost 9 bases and J lost 5; bases outside the gene matches: 6. Germline V lookup: CDR1 MDHEN, CDR2 SYDVKM. This CDR3 reads CARSDRGLDEQYF. The CDR3 DNA reads TGTGCCAGATCGGACAGGGGGCTTGACGAGCAGTACTTC.

This clonotype was seen at least ten times. J is TRBJ1-5 and V is TRBV5-6, with TRBD1 matching 7 bases. Germline V gene lookup returns CDR1 SGHDT and CDR2 YYEEEE. The CDR3 spans 14 residues. The J segment lost 4 bases and the V segment lost 2 bases, leaving 3 bases of the junction unmatched. CDR3 in DNA: TGTGCCAGCAGCTTCGGGGACAGAAATCAGCCCCAGCATTTT. It translates to CASSFGDRNQPQHF.